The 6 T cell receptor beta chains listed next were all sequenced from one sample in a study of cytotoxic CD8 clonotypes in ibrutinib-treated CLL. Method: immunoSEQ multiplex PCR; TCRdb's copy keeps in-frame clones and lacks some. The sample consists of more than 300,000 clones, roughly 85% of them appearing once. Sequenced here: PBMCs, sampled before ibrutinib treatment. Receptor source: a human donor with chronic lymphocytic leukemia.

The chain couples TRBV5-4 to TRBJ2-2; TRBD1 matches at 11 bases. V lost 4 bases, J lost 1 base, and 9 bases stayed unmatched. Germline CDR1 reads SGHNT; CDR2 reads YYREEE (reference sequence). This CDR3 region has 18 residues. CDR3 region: CASSPRDRGFLNTGELFF. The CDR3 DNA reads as TGTGCCAGCAGCCCACGGGACAGGGGGTTTTTGAACACCGGGGAGCTGTTTTTT.

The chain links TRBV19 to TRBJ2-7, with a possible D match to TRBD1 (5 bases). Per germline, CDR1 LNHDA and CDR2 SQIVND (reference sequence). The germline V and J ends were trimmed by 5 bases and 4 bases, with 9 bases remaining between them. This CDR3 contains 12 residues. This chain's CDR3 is CASSEQGYEQYF. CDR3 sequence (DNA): TGTGCCAGTAGTGAGCAGGGTTACGAGCAGTACTTC.

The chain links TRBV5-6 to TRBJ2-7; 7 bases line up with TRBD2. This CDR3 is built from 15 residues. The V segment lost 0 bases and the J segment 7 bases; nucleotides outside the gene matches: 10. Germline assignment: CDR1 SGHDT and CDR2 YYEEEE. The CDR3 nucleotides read TGTGCCAGCAGCTTGGGGTTCGGGGGGACCATGGAGCAGTACTTC. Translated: CASSLGFGGTMEQYF.

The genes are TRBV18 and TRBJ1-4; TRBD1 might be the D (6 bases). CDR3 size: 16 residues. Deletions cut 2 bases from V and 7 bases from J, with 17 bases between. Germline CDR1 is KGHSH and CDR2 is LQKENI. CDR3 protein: CASSPVQRGLGEKLFF. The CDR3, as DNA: TGTGCCAGCTCACCAGTCCAAAGGGGGTTGGGTGAAAAACTGTTTTTT.

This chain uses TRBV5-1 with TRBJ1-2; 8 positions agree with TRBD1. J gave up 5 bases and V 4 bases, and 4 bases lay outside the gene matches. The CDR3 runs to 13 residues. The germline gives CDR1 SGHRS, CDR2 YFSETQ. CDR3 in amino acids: CASSVGQAYGYTF. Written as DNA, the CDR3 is TGCGCCAGCAGCGTGGGACAGGCTTATGGCTACACCTTC.

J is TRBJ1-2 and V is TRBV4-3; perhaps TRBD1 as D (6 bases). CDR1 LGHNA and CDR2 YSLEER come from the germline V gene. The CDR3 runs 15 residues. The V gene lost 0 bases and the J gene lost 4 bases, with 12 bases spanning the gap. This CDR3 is CASSQDLSGVYGYTF. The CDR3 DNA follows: TGCGCCAGCAGCCAAGATCTCTCAGGGGTCTATGGCTACACCTTC.